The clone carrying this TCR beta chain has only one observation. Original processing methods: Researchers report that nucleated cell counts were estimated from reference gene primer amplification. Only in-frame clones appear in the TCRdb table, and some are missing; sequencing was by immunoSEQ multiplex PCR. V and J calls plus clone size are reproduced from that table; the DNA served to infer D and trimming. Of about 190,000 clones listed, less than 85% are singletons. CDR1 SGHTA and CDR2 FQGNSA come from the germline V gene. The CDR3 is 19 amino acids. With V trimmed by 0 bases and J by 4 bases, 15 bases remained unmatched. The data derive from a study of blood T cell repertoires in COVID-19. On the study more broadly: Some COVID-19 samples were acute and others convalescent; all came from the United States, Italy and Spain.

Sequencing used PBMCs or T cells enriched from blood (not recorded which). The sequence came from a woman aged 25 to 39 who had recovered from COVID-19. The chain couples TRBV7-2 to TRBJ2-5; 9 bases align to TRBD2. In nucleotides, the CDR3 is TGTGCCAGCAGCTTAGCTGGTCCACAGACAGCGGGGGGCCGAGAGACCCAGTACTTC. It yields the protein CASSLAGPQTAGGRETQYF.